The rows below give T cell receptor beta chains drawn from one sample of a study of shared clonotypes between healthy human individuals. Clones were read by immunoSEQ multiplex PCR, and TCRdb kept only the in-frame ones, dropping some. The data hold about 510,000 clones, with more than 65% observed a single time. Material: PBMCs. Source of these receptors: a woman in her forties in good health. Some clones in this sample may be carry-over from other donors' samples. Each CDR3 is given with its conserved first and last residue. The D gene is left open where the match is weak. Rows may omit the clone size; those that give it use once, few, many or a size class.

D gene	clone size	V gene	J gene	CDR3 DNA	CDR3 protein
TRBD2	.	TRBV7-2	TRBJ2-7	TGTGTCAGCAGCTTCTCTAGCGGGGGGTACTACGAGCAGTACTTC	CVSSFSSGGYYEQYF
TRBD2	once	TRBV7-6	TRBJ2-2	TGTGCCAGCAGCTCCTTACTAGCGGGAGTCGCCGGGGAGCTGTTTTTT	CASSSLLAGVAGELFF
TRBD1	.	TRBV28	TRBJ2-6	TGTGCCAGCAGGGTCCAGGGGGCTGGGGCCAACGTCCTGACTTTC	CASRVQGAGANVLTF
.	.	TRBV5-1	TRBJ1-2	TGCGCCAGTACGCGTGGCCGGGACGGGTATGGCTACACCTTC	CASTRGRDGYGYTF
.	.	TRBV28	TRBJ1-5	TGTGCCAGCAGCCTGTGGGGCAGCAATCAGCCCCAGCATTTT	CASSLWGSNQPQHF
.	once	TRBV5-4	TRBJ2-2	TGTGCCAGCAGCCCCGGGACCCCAGCGAACACCGGGGAGCTGTTTTTT	CASSPGTPANTGELFF
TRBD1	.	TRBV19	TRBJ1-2	TGTGCCAGTAGTAAAGGACAGGGCCCTGGATATGGCTACACCTTC	CASSKGQGPGYGYTF
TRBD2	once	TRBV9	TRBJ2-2	TGTGCCAGCAGCGTAGGAGCGGGAGGTACCGGGGAGCTGTTTTTT	CASSVGAGGTGELFF
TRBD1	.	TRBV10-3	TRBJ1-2	TGTGCCATCAGTGGCGGAACAGGGGGCCGGGTCTATGGCTACACCTTC	CAISGGTGGRVYGYTF
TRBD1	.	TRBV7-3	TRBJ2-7	TGTGCCAGCAGCTGCGAAACGGAGAGGACAGGGGAAACTTACGAGCAGTACTTC	CASSCETERTGETYEQYF
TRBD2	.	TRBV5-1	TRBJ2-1	TGCGCCAGCAGCCCTAACCCCAGCGGGAGGGCCCTCTACAATGAGCAGTTCTTC	CASSPNPSGRALYNEQFF
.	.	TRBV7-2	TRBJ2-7	TGTGCCAGCAGCTTAAGCGCCTGGGGGATTTCTTTTAACGAGCAGTACTTC	CASSLSAWGISFNEQYF
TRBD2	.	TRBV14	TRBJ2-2	TGTGCCAGCAGCCAAGCTACGGGAGGCACCGGGGAGCTGTTTTTT	CASSQATGGTGELFF
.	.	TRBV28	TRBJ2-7	TGTGCCAGCAGTTTACGGGCAGGCTACGAGCAGTACTTC	CASSLRAGYEQYF
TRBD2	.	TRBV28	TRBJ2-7	TGTGCCAGCAGTTTTTACCTGGGACTAGCGGGAACGTACGAGCAGTACTTC	CASSFYLGLAGTYEQYF
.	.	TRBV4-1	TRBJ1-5	TGCGCCAGCAGCCACTCAGCACCCCGGGACAGCAATCAGCCCCAGCATTTT	CASSHSAPRDSNQPQHF
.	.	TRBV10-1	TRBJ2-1	TGCGCCAGCAGTGAGCAGCAGGACGAGAATGAGCAGTTCTTC	CASSEQQDENEQFF
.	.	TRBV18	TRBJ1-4	TGTGCCAGCTCACCCTACCAGGCACAGGGAGATCTCAATGAAAAACTGTTTTTT	CASSPYQAQGDLNEKLFF
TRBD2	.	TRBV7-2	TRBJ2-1	TGTGCCAGCAGCTTAGAGTGGGGACTAGCGGTAAATGAGCAGTTCTTC	CASSLEWGLAVNEQFF
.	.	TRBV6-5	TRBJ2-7	TGTGCCAGCAGTTACGGTCGGGAACGGTACGAGCAGTACTTC	CASSYGRERYEQYF
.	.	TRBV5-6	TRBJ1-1	TGTGCCAGCAGCTCCCCATCCGGGGGCCTCGACGTAGCTTTCTTT	CASSSPSGGLDVAFF
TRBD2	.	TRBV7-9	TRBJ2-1	TGTGCCAGCAGGATGGGACTAGCGGAGGCCAATGAGCAGTTCTTC	CASRMGLAEANEQFF
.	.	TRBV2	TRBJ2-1	TGTGCCAGCAGTGAACTGGGGGAGTTTCTCCTCTTC	CASSELGEFLLF
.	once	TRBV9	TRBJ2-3	TGTGCCAGCAGCTCGGACAGCGGACTTGTGGCAGATACGCAGTATTTT	CASSSDSGLVADTQYF
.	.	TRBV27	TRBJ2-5	TGTGCCAGCAGCCCCGAGAGGAATGGAGAGACCCAGTACTTC	CASSPERNGETQYF
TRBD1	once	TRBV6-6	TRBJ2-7	TGTGCCAGCAGACAAGGACAGGGGAGAGGCTACGAGCAGTACTTC	CASRQGQGRGYEQYF
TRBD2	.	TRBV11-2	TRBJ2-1	TGTGCCAGCAGCGACAGAAGTCTAGCGGGTAAACGTACCTACAATGAGCAGTTCTTC	CASSDRSLAGKRTYNEQFF
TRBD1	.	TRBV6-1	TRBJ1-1	TGTGCCAGCAGTGCCGGGACAGGGCCTTGGGCTTTCTTT	CASSAGTGPWAFF
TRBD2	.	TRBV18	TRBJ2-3	TGTGCCAGCTCACCACCGCCCGGGGGGGATACGCAGTATTTT	CASSPPPGGDTQYF
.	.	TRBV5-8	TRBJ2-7	TGTGCCAGCAGCAGAACCGGGACCCTAATCTACGAGCAGTACTTC	CASSRTGTLIYEQYF
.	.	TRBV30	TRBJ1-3	TGTGCCTATACAGGGAGCTCTGGAAACACCATATATTTT	CAYTGSSGNTIYF
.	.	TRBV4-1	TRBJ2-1	TGCGCCAGCAGTAAAGAACGTGGGGGGTCCCTCTACCACTCTGAGCAGTTCTTC	CASSKERGGSLYHSEQFF
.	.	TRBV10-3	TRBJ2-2	TGTGCCACCCGATTAAACACCGGGGAGCTGTTTTTT	CATRLNTGELFF
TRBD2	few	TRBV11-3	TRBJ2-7	TGTGCCAGCAGCTTATATTGGGCTAGCGGGCGGTACGAGCAGTACTTC	CASSLYWASGRYEQYF
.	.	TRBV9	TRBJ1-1	TGTGCCAGCAGCCCTCCAAGGGGGACTGAAGCTTTCTTT	CASSPPRGTEAFF
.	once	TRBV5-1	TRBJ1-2	TGCGCCAGCAGCCCGAACGGACAGATGCTGTATGGCTACACCTTC	CASSPNGQMLYGYTF
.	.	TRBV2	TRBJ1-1	TGTGCCAGCATCGGGGTTCGAGGCGCTGAAGCTTTCTTT	CASIGVRGAEAFF
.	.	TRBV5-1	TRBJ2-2	TGCGCCAGCAGCCCATCTCCGGCGATTTCTAACACCGGGGAGCTGTTTTTT	CASSPSPAISNTGELFF
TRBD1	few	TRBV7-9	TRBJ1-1	TGTGCCAGCAGCTTAAGGTCGCAGGGGGCAACTGAAGCTTTCTTT	CASSLRSQGATEAFF
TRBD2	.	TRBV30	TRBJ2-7	TGTGCCTGGAGTTCCCCTCCCTTAGCGGGACTCCCCTACGAGCAGTACTTC	CAWSSPPLAGLPYEQYF
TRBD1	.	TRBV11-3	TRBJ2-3	TGTGCCAGCAGCTTTGGGACAGGGTGGGTCACAGATACGCAGTATTTT	CASSFGTGWVTDTQYF
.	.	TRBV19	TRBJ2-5	TGTGCCAGTAGTGCGCCGGGGTCGATGGGGGAGACCCAGTACTTC	CASSAPGSMGETQYF